The 30 T cell receptor beta chains below come from one sample, sequenced in a study of control samples from healthy donors and cancer patients. TCRdb's table, derived via immunoSEQ multiplex PCR, lists solely in-frame clones and lacks some. The sample lists around 100,000 clones, about 90% occurring once. Sample: blood. The source of these receptors is a woman aged 45-60 years in good health.

The chain has TRBV2 and TRBJ1-1; a possible D gene is TRBD1 (6 bases). The V end was cut by 9 bases, the J end by 2 bases, with 13 bases between. The CDR3 consists of 13 residues. CDR1 is SNHLY, CDR2 FYNNEI, per germline. This CDR3 reads CARRDNDNTEAFF. CDR3 sequence (DNA): TGTGCCAGACGGGACAACGACAACACTGAAGCTTTCTTT.

V is TRBV6-5 and J is TRBJ1-6; D possibly corresponds to TRBD1 (5 bases). The length of the CDR3 is 16 residues. V shed 4 bases and J shed 14 bases, with 24 bases lying between them. Germline V CDR1 and CDR2: MNHEY, SVGAGI. CDR3 sequence: CASSSEGTATIQSLHF. In nucleotides, the CDR3 is TGTGCCAGCAGTTCCGAAGGGACGGCTACAATTCAGTCCCTCCACTTT.

The chain carries TRBV25-1 and TRBJ1-2, with D unresolved. V was cut by 4 bases and J by 6 bases, with 24 bases left in between. Per the germline V gene, CDR1 is MGHDK and CDR2 is SYGVNS. This CDR3 region has 17 residues. The CDR3 loop is CASSASRHVQRFDGYTF. The CDR3 DNA sequence: TGTGCCAGCAGTGCTTCCCGACACGTACAGCGGTTTGATGGCTACACCTTC.

The chain is built from TRBV5-6 and TRBJ2-5; 8 positions agree with TRBD1. CDR3 size: 16 residues. With 4 bases clipped from V and 0 bases from J, the junction kept 8 bases outside the gene matches. CDR1 is SGHDT, CDR2 YYEEEE, per germline. DNA for the CDR3: TGTGCCAGCAGCGCTCGGACAGGGACGTACCAAGAGACCCAGTACTTC. Its protein is CASSARTGTYQETQYF. The variable domain in full, completed from reference TRBV5-6 and TRBJ2-5, reads DAGVTQSPTHLIKTRGQQVTLRCSPKSGHDTVSWYQQALGQGPQFIFQYYEEEERQRGNFPDRFSGHQFPNYSSELNVNALLLGDSALYLCASSARTGTYQETQYFGPGTRLLVL.

The sample holds one count of this clone. The genes are TRBV6-5 and TRBJ1-1; D possibly corresponds to TRBD1 (5 bases). Trimming cost V 4 bases and J 0 bases, with 12 bases left between them. The CDR3 runs 15 residues. Germline loops: CDR1 MNHEY, CDR2 SVGAGI. The DNA of the CDR3 is TGTGCCAGCAGTTGGGACGGACGGATGAACACTGAAGCTTTCTTT. Residues: CASSWDGRMNTEAFF.

The chain carries TRBV7-9 and TRBJ2-7; the match to TRBD1 covers 7 bases. Losses at the gene ends were 1 base for V and 4 bases for J; bases not matched to a gene: 4. The CDR3 loop spans 14 amino acids. From germline, CDR1 is SEHNR and CDR2 FQNEAQ (reference sequence). The CDR3 coding sequence is TGTGCCAGCAGCTTAGACAGGGGAGTATACGAGCAGTACTTC. Translating gives CASSLDRGVYEQYF.

The rearrangement links TRBV6-6 to TRBJ1-1; no reliable D call. V lost 9 bases to trimming and J lost 3 bases, with 14 bases between them. Per germline, CDR1 MNHNY and CDR2 SVGAGI (reference sequence). The CDR3 is made up of 13 amino acids. Here the CDR3 reads CASRGLVDTEAFF. CDR3 sequence (DNA): TGTGCCAGTCGAGGACTGGTGGACACTGAAGCTTTCTTT.

The chain employs TRBV7-3 and TRBJ1-1; no reliable D call. The CDR3 extends over 13 amino acids. Trimming left V 1 base short and J 4 bases short, with 7 bases between. The germline gives CDR1 SGHTA, CDR2 FQGTGA. The CDR3 spells CASSLMRSTEAFF. In DNA, the CDR3 is TGTGCCAGCAGCTTAATGCGGAGCACTGAAGCTTTCTTT.

The gene calls are TRBV5-1 and TRBJ2-3; D may match TRBD1 or TRBD2 (5 bases each). This CDR3 has 18 amino acids. Germline CDR1 is SGHRS and CDR2 is YFSETQ. Deletions cut 3 bases from V and 0 bases from J, with 20 bases between. The CDR3 reads CASSWGSPRALSTDTQYF. The CDR3 nucleotides are TGCGCCAGCAGCTGGGGGTCGCCGAGGGCCTTAAGCACAGATACGCAGTATTTT. The entire variable domain, with the rest obtained from reference TRBV5-1 and TRBJ2-3, is as follows: KAGVTQTPRYLIKTRGQQVTLSCSPISGHRSVSWYQQTPGQGLQFLFEYFSETQRNKGNFPGRFSGRQFSNSRSEMNVSTLELGDSALYLCASSWGSPRALSTDTQYFGPGTRLTVL.

The chain joins TRBV12-3 or TRBV12-4 to TRBJ2-7; tentatively, D is TRBD2 (5 bases). The CDR3 totals 12 residues. Trimming pared 1 base from V and 7 bases from J, leaving 8 bases between. The CDR3 coding sequence is TGTGCCAGCAGTTTAGAGGGAGAGGAGCAGTACGTC. Translating gives CASSLEGEEQYV.

The V gene is TRBV6-5, the J gene TRBJ1-6, with D possibly TRBD1 on 6 matching bases. The CDR3 sequence is 14 residues long. V was trimmed by 2 bases and J by 8 bases, leaving 10 bases between them. CDR1 is MNHEY, CDR2 SVGAGI, per germline. The CDR3 nucleotides are TGTGCCAGCAGTTACCAGGGGAGGGATTCACCCCTCCACTTT. It specifies CASSYQGRDSPLHF.

The chain recombines TRBV6-5 with TRBJ1-5, with D uncertain. Trimming shortened V by 10 bases and J by 3 bases, and 13 bases separated the two germline ends. This CDR3 spans 13 amino acids. Germline V gene data show CDR1 as MNHEY and CDR2 as SVGAGI. Here the CDR3 reads CAIGPLFNQPQHF. CDR3 sequence (DNA): TGTGCCATTGGGCCTCTTTTCAATCAGCCCCAGCATTTT.

The V gene is TRBV19, the J gene TRBJ2-1, with 12 bases lining up with TRBD2. The length of the CDR3 is 16 residues. Germline lookup yields CDR1 LNHDA and CDR2 SQIVND (reference sequence). V trimming: 1 base; J trimming: 2 bases; junction bases outside the gene matches: 0. CDR3: CASSIGTSGAYNEQFF. CDR3 coding DNA: TGTGCCAGTAGTATAGGGACTAGCGGGGCCTACAATGAGCAGTTCTTC. The full variable domain, completed using reference TRBV19 and TRBJ2-1, is DGGITQSPKYLFRKEGQNVTLSCEQNLNHDAMYWYRQDPGQGLRLIYYSQIVNDFQKGDIAEGYSVSREKKESFPLTVTSAQKNPTAFYLCASSIGTSGAYNEQFFGPGTRLTVL.

The CDR3 protein is CASSGNRGRVYNEQFF. CDR3 coding DNA: TGTGCCAGCAGTGGAAACAGGGGGCGAGTCTACAATGAGCAGTTCTTC. The chain combines TRBV6-1 with TRBJ2-1; 9 bases align to TRBD1. CDR1 is MNHNS and CDR2 is SASEGT in the germline V gene. There are 16 residues in the CDR3. Trimming took 4 bases from V and 3 from J; bases not matched to a gene: 7.

J is TRBJ1-2 and V is TRBV7-2; 7 positions match TRBD1. Per the germline V gene, CDR1 is SGHTA and CDR2 is FQGNSA. The CDR3 has 17 residues. The trim removed 1 base at V and 0 bases at J, leaving 8 bases unmatched. CDR3: CASSLVGRQGANYGYTF. As DNA, the CDR3 is TGTGCCAGCAGCTTAGTCGGCCGACAGGGCGCTAACTATGGCTACACCTTC.

The V call is TRBV7-2, the J call TRBJ2-2; TRBD2 might be the D (5 bases). Germline assignment: CDR1 SGHTA and CDR2 FQGNSA. V lost 4 bases, J lost 6 bases, and 12 bases lay in between. This CDR3 is 14 amino acids long. The DNA of the CDR3 is TGTGCCAGCAGCTATACCACCGGGGCCGGGGAGCTGTTTTTT. Translation: CASSYTTGAGELFF.

The J gene is TRBJ1-4, the V gene TRBV18; D remains unclear. Germline CDR1 is KGHSH and CDR2 is LQKENI. Trimming took off 5 bases at V and 12 bases at J, with 22 bases between the two ends. The CDR3 has 15 residues. CDR3 loop: CASSFDATPEKELFF. The DNA for the CDR3 is TGTGCCAGCTCATTTGATGCGACGCCAGAAAAGGAACTGTTTTTT.

In its sample, this clone was seen once. This sequence joins TRBV7-8 and TRBJ1-4; no definite D call. The CDR3 is 16 residues long. Looked up from germline, CDR1 is SGHVS and CDR2 is FQNEAQ. V lost 3 bases, J lost 3 bases, and 14 bases lay in between. The CDR3 spells CASSFLSQVSNEKLFF. The CDR3 DNA follows: TGTGCCAGCAGCTTCCTAAGTCAGGTTTCTAATGAAAAACTGTTTTTT.

V is TRBV5-4 and J is TRBJ2-1; D not certain. V lost 4 bases, J lost 12 bases, and 8 bases lay in between. The V gene's germline CDR1 is SGHNT and CDR2 YYREEE (reference sequence). This CDR3 is 10 amino acids long. The CDR3, as DNA: TGTGCCAGCAGCCAGACCCCGCAGTTCTTC. It yields the protein CASSQTPQFF.

V usage is TRBV9 and J usage is TRBJ2-5; D might be TRBD1 or TRBD2, each matching 5 bases. From germline, CDR1 is SGDLS and CDR2 YYNGEE. The CDR3 loop spans 14 amino acids. The germline V and J ends were trimmed by 3 bases and 0 bases, with 9 bases remaining between them. This chain's CDR3 is CASSAGTDQETQYF. CDR3 nucleotide sequence: TGTGCCAGCAGCGCCGGGACGGACCAAGAGACCCAGTACTTC.

The J gene is TRBJ2-3, the V gene TRBV5-1; 7 positions agree with TRBD2. This CDR3 comprises 18 residues. Looked up from germline, CDR1 is SGHRS and CDR2 is YFSETQ. The ends lost 4 bases at V and 4 bases at J; junction bases unmatched: 18. The chain's CDR3 is CASSLRGTSVFLADTQYF. The CDR3 DNA reads as TGCGCCAGCAGCCTTCGCGGAACTAGCGTCTTTCTCGCAGATACGCAGTATTTT. Combining the CDR3 with reference TRBV5-1 and TRBJ2-3 gives the whole variable domain KAGVTQTPRYLIKTRGQQVTLSCSPISGHRSVSWYQQTPGQGLQFLFEYFSETQRNKGNFPGRFSGRQFSNSRSEMNVSTLELGDSALYLCASSLRGTSVFLADTQYFGPGTRLTVL.

The rearrangement links TRBV13 to TRBJ2-2, with 10 bases identical to TRBD2. Trimming took 4 bases from V and 3 from J; bases not matched to a gene: 5. Germline values: CDR1 PRHDT, CDR2 FYEKMQ (reference sequence). CDR3 length: 16 residues. The CDR3 nucleotides read TGTGCCAGCAGCTCCTCCGGACTAGCGGACACCGGGGAGCTGTTTTTT. It specifies CASSSSGLADTGELFF.

This clone came up a few times. V gene TRBV7-8 combines with J gene TRBJ2-7, with D possibly TRBD2 on 6 matching bases. The CDR3 spans 14 residues. The V gene lost 5 bases and the J gene lost 4 bases, with 15 bases spanning the gap. Germline lookup yields CDR1 SGHVS and CDR2 FQNEAQ. CDR3 DNA sequence: TGTGCCAGCAGCCGCGGGGTCCAGTTGTACGAGCAGTACGTC. Translating gives CASSRGVQLYEQYV.

The V and J genes are TRBV12-3 or TRBV12-4 and TRBJ2-3; D possibly uses TRBD1 or TRBD2 (5 bases each). The germline V and J ends were trimmed by 2 bases and 8 bases, with 11 bases remaining between them. CDR3 length: 13 residues. The CDR3 nucleotides read TGTGCCAGCAGTTTATGGGACGACGGTACGCAGTATTTT. Its protein is CASSLWDDGTQYF.

The chain carries TRBV6-5 and TRBJ2-5; 7 nucleotides line up with TRBD2. Germline trimming cut 2 bases from V and 5 bases from J; bases unmatched to any gene: 5. The CDR3 length is 14 residues. The germline V gene encodes CDR1 MNHEY and CDR2 SVGAGI. The chain's CDR3 is CASSYGVLAETQYF. For the CDR3, the DNA is TGTGCCAGCAGTTACGGTGTACTAGCGGAGACCCAGTACTTC.

This rearrangement joins TRBV29-1 to TRBJ2-1; weak D call: TRBD2 (5 bases). This CDR3 contains 12 residues. Germline assignment: CDR1 SQVTM and CDR2 ANQGSEA. Trimming removed 0 bases from V and 14 bases from J, with 14 bases in between. The CDR3 DNA is TGCAGCGTTGAAGATCCTCTCGGGGTGGAGTTCTTC. Translated: CSVEDPLGVEFF.

This sequence joins TRBV18 and TRBJ1-2; D is undetermined. This CDR3 comprises 15 residues. Germline V gene data show CDR1 as KGHSH and CDR2 as LQKENI. The V gene lost 2 bases and the J gene lost 7 bases, with 17 bases spanning the gap. CDR3 sequence reads: CASSPVADPTRGYTF. The CDR3 DNA reads TGTGCCAGCTCACCAGTGGCGGACCCTACCCGTGGCTACACCTTC.

CDR3 in DNA: TGTGCCACCAGTGATTTGGGTCCCAGGGACCGCCTCACATCTTCGGGCAATCAGCCCCAGCATTTT. As protein: CATSDLGPRDRLTSSGNQPQHF. V is TRBV24-1 and J is TRBJ1-5, with TRBD1 as a possible D gene (5 bases). The CDR3 extends over 22 amino acids. The germline CDR1 and CDR2 sequences are KGHDR and SFDVKD. V dropped 0 bases and J dropped 2 bases, with 28 bases sitting between them.

Here the CDR3 reads CASSRDAVGYGYTF. The CDR3 bases are TGTGCCAGCAGCCGAGACGCCGTCGGGTATGGCTACACCTTC. The chain recombines TRBV7-8 with TRBJ1-2, with D unclear. Germline V gives CDR1 SGHVS, CDR2 FQNEAQ. The CDR3 has 14 residues. Deletions cut 5 bases from V and 5 bases from J, with 15 bases between.

This sequence joins TRBV12-3 or TRBV12-4 and TRBJ2-3; unclear D gene. The CDR3 runs to 11 residues. The V and J ends lost 6 bases and 3 bases respectively, with 4 bases between them. CDR3 sequence: CASSPTDTQYF. DNA for the CDR3: TGTGCCAGCAGCCCTACAGATACGCAGTATTTT.